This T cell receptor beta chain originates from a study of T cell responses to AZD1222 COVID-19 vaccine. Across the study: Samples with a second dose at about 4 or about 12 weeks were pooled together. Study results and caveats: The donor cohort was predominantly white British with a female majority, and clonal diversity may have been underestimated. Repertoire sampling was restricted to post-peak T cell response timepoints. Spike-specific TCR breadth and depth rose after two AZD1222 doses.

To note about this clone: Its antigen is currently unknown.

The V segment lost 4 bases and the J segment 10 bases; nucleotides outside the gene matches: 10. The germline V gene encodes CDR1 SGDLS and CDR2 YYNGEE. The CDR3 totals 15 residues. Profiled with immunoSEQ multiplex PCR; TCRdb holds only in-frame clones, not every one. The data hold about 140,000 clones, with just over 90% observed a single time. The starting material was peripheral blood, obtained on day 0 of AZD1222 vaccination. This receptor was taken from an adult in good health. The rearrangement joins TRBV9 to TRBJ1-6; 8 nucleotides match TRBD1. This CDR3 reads CASSSTGTGGSPLHF. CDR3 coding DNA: TGTGCCAGCAGCAGTACGGGGACAGGTGGGTCACCCCTCCACTTT.